Sequencing of this T cell receptor (beta chain) was carried out in a study of cytomegalovirus exposure and HLA in healthy donors. Study-wide background: Among around 200 million T cells, an earlier analysis found 90 million to 130 million unique TCR beta sequences. General study results and limits: Productive status was seen about 90% or about 30% of the time for most TCR beta V segments in an earlier analysis.

PCR amplification relied on 60 Vbeta primers (plus 13 Jbeta primers). The method was immunoSEQ multiplex PCR; TCRdb's version includes in-frame clones alone and lacks a portion of them. The profile covers approximately 150,000 clones, with roughly four fifths appearing a single time and 13% taken by the ten largest. Points on this clone: The antigen remains undetermined.

The germline gives CDR1 SGHTA, CDR2 FQGNSA. The CDR3 runs to 15 residues. V was cut by 5 bases and J by 4 bases, with 17 bases left in between. Sequencing used PBMCs. This clonotype was obtained from a woman in her 50s in good health and CMV-seronegative. The chain is built from TRBV7-2 and TRBJ1-2; possible D gene TRBD1, 5 bases. In nucleotides, the CDR3 is TGTGCCAGCAGCCTAGGAAAGGAGGGGTTCTATGGCTACACCTTC. This encodes CASSLGKEGFYGYTF. The full variable domain, rest sourced from reference TRBV7-2 and TRBJ1-2, is GAGVSQSPSNKVTEKGKDVELRCDPISGHTALYWYRQSLGQGLEFLIYFQGNSAPDKSGLPSDRFSAERTGGSVSTLTIQRTQQEDSAVYLCASSLGKEGFYGYTFGSGTRLTVV.